The subject of this entry is one TCR beta chain. Trimming took off 3 bases at V and 7 bases at J, with 10 bases between the two ends. The CDR3 covers 14 residues. CDR1 and CDR2 (germline): ENHRY, SYGVKD. This record comes from a study of cytomegalovirus exposure and HLA in healthy donors. The PCR employed 60 Vbeta primers together with 13 Jbeta primers. The assay was immunoSEQ multiplex PCR, and TCRdb's table has in-frame clones only and misses some. Its clone listing holds fewer than 150,000 clones. The chain is built from TRBV10-3 and TRBJ1-6, with D possibly matching TRBD1 (6 bases). The source material was PBMCs. This TCR derives from a man aged 35 to 55 in good health and CMV-seronegative. Written as DNA, the CDR3 is TGTGCCATCAGTGAAGTGACAGGAAATTCACCCCTCCACTTT. Translated: CAISEVTGNSPLHF.